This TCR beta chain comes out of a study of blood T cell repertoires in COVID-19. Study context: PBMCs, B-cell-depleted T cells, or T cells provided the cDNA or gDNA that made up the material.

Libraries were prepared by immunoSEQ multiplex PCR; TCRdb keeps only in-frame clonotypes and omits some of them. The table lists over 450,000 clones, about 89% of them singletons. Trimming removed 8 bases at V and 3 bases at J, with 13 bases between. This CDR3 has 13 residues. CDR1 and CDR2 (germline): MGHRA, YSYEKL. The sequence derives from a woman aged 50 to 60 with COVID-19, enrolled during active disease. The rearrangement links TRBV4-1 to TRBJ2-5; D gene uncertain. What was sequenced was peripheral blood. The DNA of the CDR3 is TGCGCCAGCCGTGAGCTCTTCAAAGAGACCCAGTACTTC. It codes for CASRELFKETQYF.